The clone carrying this TCR beta chain was seen once. What it binds is unknown. Additional DNA sequences in this sample encode the identical CDR3. Using immunoSEQ multiplex PCR, the repertoire was profiled, and TCRdb retains in-frame clones only, with some absent. The sample lists hundreds of thousands of clones; more than 85% were seen once. This sample is drawn from a study of brain T cells in children with intractable seizures. Trimming cost V 5 bases and J 0 bases, with 12 bases left between them. Germline V gene sequence: CDR1 SEHNR, CDR2 FQNEAQ (reference sequence). This CDR3 region has 15 residues. Study observations and caveats: Pre- and post-surgery blood differed in depth, so pre-surgery absences may be undersampling. HCMV serostatus was not known, and viral specificity came from CDR3 similarity only.

Time point denoted: blood from clinic visit 5 months post-surgery; TSC patient then seizure free. Surgery cases with the highest brain T cell transcript signatures were chosen for sequencing. Pre-surgery treatment included at least one anti-epileptic drug. The V gene is TRBV7-9, the J gene TRBJ2-3, with a weak D call TRBD2 (5 bases). This clonotype was sampled from a boy younger than two with tuberous sclerosis and intractable seizures. Material: peripheral blood, obtained roughly 5 months after surgery. CDR3 sequence: CASSPSGTSTDTQYF. Written as DNA, the CDR3 is TGTGCCAGCAGCCCGAGCGGAACTAGCACAGATACGCAGTATTTT.